This T cell receptor beta chain was recovered during a study of cytomegalovirus exposure and HLA in healthy donors. It was with 60 Vbeta and 13 Jbeta primers that the PCR ran. Sequencing was performed with immunoSEQ multiplex PCR; in TCRdb, only in-frame clones are kept and a portion is missing. The repertoire holds about 140,000 clones, with approximately 84% as singletons. Comments on this clone: Its specificity is unknown.

There are 13 residues in the CDR3. Between the trimmed V and J ends, which lost 4 bases and 2 bases, there was a span of 10 bases. In germline, CDR1 is SGDLS, CDR2 YYNGEE. Overall study results and limits: HLA alleles were associated with 15,000 to 20,000 TCR beta sequences in a later analysis at 0.05 false discovery rate.

The chain carries TRBV9 and TRBJ2-7; maybe TRBD2 (6 bases). This sequence was found in a woman aged 40 to 50 in good health and CMV-seronegative. The sample taken for sequencing was PBMCs. The CDR3: CASSRDFTYEQYF. CDR3 in DNA: TGTGCCAGCAGCCGGGACTTTACCTACGAGCAGTACTTC.